These 17 T cell receptor beta chains share one sample of origin, sequenced in a study of early T cells in non-severe SARS-CoV-2 infection. TCRdb re-analysed the 5' RACE reads in MiXCR, keeping a single row per CDR3 protein. The sample consists of 100,000 or so distinct CDR3 sequences, roughly 15% of them appearing once. The sample consisted of whole blood, taken at baseline. The receptor source for this set is an adult who was a healthcare worker with PCR-confirmed SARS-CoV-2 infection or an uninfected control (not recorded which).

This chain uses TRBV2 with TRBJ2-7; TRBD2 agrees at 8 bases. The CDR3 has 14 residues. The V gene's germline CDR1 is SNHLY and CDR2 FYNNEI. With 3 bases clipped from V and 4 bases from J, the junction kept 5 bases outside the gene matches. In DNA, the CDR3 is TGTGCCAGCAGTGATGCAGCGGGAGAGTACGAGCAGTACTTC. Protein sequence: CASSDAAGEYEQYF.

The V gene is TRBV14, the J gene TRBJ1-6, with TRBD1 identical over 7 bases. The germline V gene encodes CDR1 SGHDN and CDR2 FVKESK. J lost 6 bases, V lost 4 bases, and 3 bases had no gene match. This CDR3 has 14 residues. In DNA, the CDR3 is TGTGCCAGCAGCCTAGGGACAGCTAATTCACCCCTCCACTTT. Protein sequence: CASSLGTANSPLHF.

This clonotype was counted a few times. CDR3 sequence (DNA): TGTGCCAGCAGGCAAGGGGGAGGGGTACACTATGGCTACACCTTC. It specifies CASRQGGGVHYGYTF. This chain links TRBV27 with TRBJ1-2; D perhaps matches TRBD1 (6 bases). Trimming removed 6 bases at V and 3 bases at J, with 17 bases between. In germline, CDR1 is MNHEY, CDR2 SMNVEV (reference sequence). CDR3 length: 15 amino acids.

In this sample, this clonotype turned up a few times. The rearrangement uses TRBV29-1 and TRBJ2-5, with D tentatively TRBD2 (6 bases). This CDR3 spans 12 amino acids. Germline CDR1 and CDR2: SQVTM and ANQGSEA. V was clipped by 4 bases and J by 4 bases, with 10 bases between them. CDR3 in amino acids: CSVVTGAETQYF. In DNA, the CDR3 is TGCAGCGTTGTCACGGGAGCAGAGACCCAGTACTTC.

This clonotype was detected many times. This chain links TRBV4-1 with TRBJ2-7; weak D call: TRBD2 (6 bases). Germline values: CDR1 MGHRA, CDR2 YSYEKL. Trimming left V 4 bases short and J 1 base short, with 17 bases between. CDR3 length equals 16 residues. This CDR3 reads CASSPEQSSASYEQYF. The DNA for the CDR3 is TGCGCCAGCAGCCCTGAGCAATCTAGCGCATCCTACGAGCAGTACTTC.

This chain connects TRBV7-2 to TRBJ2-2; D may be TRBD2 (5 bases). Trimming took 0 bases from V and 7 from J, leaving 12 bases between them. The CDR3 length is 15 residues. Germline assignment: CDR1 SGHTA and CDR2 FQGNSA. For the CDR3, the DNA is TGTGCCAGCAGCTTAGCAAGCGGAGTGCACGGGGAGCTGTTTTTT. Translation gives CASSLASGVHGELFF.

This clonotype was counted a few times. The V gene is TRBV6-1, the J gene TRBJ1-2; TRBD1 is a possible D gene (6 bases). Germline loops: CDR1 MNHNS, CDR2 SASEGT. This CDR3 has 15 amino acids. The V and J ends lost 1 base and 2 bases respectively, with 11 bases between them. CDR3 in DNA: TGTGCCAGCAGTGAAGATTGGCAGGGGAACTATGGCTACACCTTC. Residues: CASSEDWQGNYGYTF.

The chain couples TRBV11-3 to TRBJ2-1; 8 positions agree with TRBD2. Unmatched junction bases numbered 3, after V lost 1 base and J lost 10 bases. The CDR3 covers 13 residues. Germline lookup yields CDR1 SGHNT and CDR2 YENEEA. The CDR3 DNA reads TGTGCCAGCAGCTTAGTCGGGGGGGCGGAGCAGTTCTTC. Translation gives CASSLVGGAEQFF.

This clonotype was counted ten times or more. The chain is built from TRBV10-2 and TRBJ2-7; perhaps TRBD2 as D (5 bases). The germline V gene has CDR1 WSHSY and CDR2 SAAADI. This CDR3 is built from 11 residues. V shed 4 bases and J shed 5 bases, with 6 bases lying between them. The CDR3 reads CASSGGNEQYF. CDR3 nucleotides: TGCGCCAGCAGTGGAGGGAACGAGCAGTACTTC.

This clonotype appeared many times. V and J are TRBV7-3 and TRBJ2-1, with D uncertain. Germline loops: CDR1 SGHTA, CDR2 FQGTGA. The CDR3 runs 14 residues. V lost 2 bases, J lost 7 bases, and 12 bases lay in between. The CDR3 DNA follows: TGTGCCAGCAGCTTAGGAATCGGTGCAAATGAGCAGTTCTTC. As protein: CASSLGIGANEQFF.

The chain recombines TRBV7-2 with TRBJ2-1, with D perhaps assigned TRBD1 or TRBD2 (5 bases each). The CDR3 length is 16 residues. The germline V and J ends were trimmed by 7 bases and 7 bases, with 23 bases remaining between them. Germline CDR1 is SGHTA and CDR2 is FQGNSA. CDR3 in amino acids: CASNLPGTHRGNEQFF. The CDR3 DNA is TGTGCCAGCAACCTGCCCGGGACCCATAGAGGGAATGAGCAGTTCTTC.

Ten or more counts support this clonotype. The chain couples TRBV12-3 or TRBV12-4 to TRBJ2-1; tentative D call: TRBD1 (5 bases). This CDR3 contains 11 residues. V lost 5 bases to trimming and J lost 12 bases, with 11 bases between them. CDR3 in amino acids: CASSPRVRQFF. Here the CDR3 DNA reads TGTGCCAGCAGTCCCAGGGTTAGGCAGTTCTTC.

The genes are TRBV6-2 or TRBV6-3 and TRBJ2-1; 9 nucleotides align to TRBD2. CDR1 is MNHEY and CDR2 is SVGEGT in the germline V gene. V shed 0 bases, J shed 3 bases, and the junction held 3 bases outside the gene matches. The CDR3 runs to 16 residues. CDR3 nucleotide sequence: TGTGCCAGCAGTTACTCATCACTAGCGGGCTACAATGAGCAGTTCTTC. Amino acid sequence: CASSYSSLAGYNEQFF.

This clonotype was detected a few times. V usage is TRBV28 and J usage is TRBJ2-1; 8 bases align to TRBD2. This CDR3 contains 11 residues. The germline CDR1 and CDR2 sequences are MDHEN and SYDVKM. The J segment lost 10 bases and the V segment lost 5 bases, leaving 1 base of the junction unmatched. The CDR3 nucleotides are TGTGCCAGCAGTCGCGGGAGGGAGCAGTTCTTC. Translated: CASSRGREQFF.

This clonotype was recorded a few times. This chain uses TRBV12-3 or TRBV12-4 with TRBJ2-6; TRBD1 is a possible D gene (6 bases). The V gene lost 6 bases and the J gene lost 1 base, with 13 bases spanning the gap. This CDR3 is built from 16 residues. The CDR3 DNA reads as TGTGCCAGCAGCCCGGGACACACGTCTGGGGCCAACGTCCTGACTTTC. This sequence encodes CASSPGHTSGANVLTF.

This clonotype was found a few times. This likely comes from a read error, as the CDR3 has no conserved phenylalanine or tryptophan at its end. The V gene is TRBV14, the J gene TRBJ1-2, with D possibly TRBD1 on 5 matching bases. The CDR3 has 15 residues. V was trimmed by 0 bases and J by 5 bases, leaving 13 bases between them. CDR1 is SGHDN and CDR2 is FVKESK in the germline V gene. The CDR3, as DNA: TGTGCCAGCAGCCAAGAGGCGAGGGGTTGGTATGGCTACACCCTC. Its protein product is CASSQEARGWYGYTL.

The J gene is TRBJ1-6, the V gene TRBV6-5; possibly TRBD1 for D (5 bases). Germline V gene sequence: CDR1 MNHEY, CDR2 SVGAGI. Deletions cut 6 bases from V and 10 bases from J, with 22 bases between. CDR3 length: 16 residues. Here the CDR3 reads CASSITVGVGESPLHF. The CDR3 DNA is TGTGCCAGCAGCATCACAGTGGGGGTAGGGGAATCACCCCTCCACTTT.